This entry features one TCR beta chain sequence. Antigen unknown. The read ends 3 residues before the CDR3 terminus; that terminus is restored from the germline J gene. The data derive from a study of T cells in women clearing cervical HPV infection. Study summary: Case blood drawn at lesion detection; control blood after infection cleared.

Clones were read by immunoSEQ multiplex PCR, and TCRdb kept only the in-frame ones, dropping some. In all, the sample yields approximately 31,000 clones. The CDR3 contains 15 residues. Germline assignment: CDR1 DFQATT and CDR2 SNEGSKA (reference sequence). V shed 6 bases and J 3 bases; nucleotides not matched to a gene: 12. Broader study findings: Timing of associations relative to infection is unclear; T-cell subsets were not isolated.

Material: blood buffy coat. The V gene is TRBV20-1, the J gene TRBJ1-1; 8 bases align to TRBD1. The origin of this receptor is a woman aged 18 to 75 with a cervical HPV16 infection that either progressed to CIN3+ or cleared (not recorded which). CDR3 region: CSAIDAQGADTEAFF. The covered CDR3 bases are TGCAGTGCGATCGACGCCCAGGGGGCTGACACTGAA.